Reported below is one T cell receptor beta chain. Its target is unknown. The assay was immunoSEQ multiplex PCR, and TCRdb's table has in-frame clones only and misses some. The table shows roughly 36,000 clones, with roughly three quarters occurring only once. These data are taken from a study of cytotoxic CD8 clonotypes in ibrutinib-treated CLL. Points from the study as a whole: Shared public clonotypes were rare, and on treatment they either got smaller or stayed the same. Clonality increased at ibrutinib response, then returned toward baseline at progression.

The CDR3 is 13 residues long. Germline V gene sequence: CDR1 GTSNPN, CDR2 SVGIG (reference sequence). V lost 5 bases and J lost 2, with 13 bases in between. The chain uses TRBV30 and TRBJ2-7; D is possibly TRBD1 or TRBD2 (5 bases each). The sequence came from a human donor with chronic lymphocytic leukemia. Source: PBMCs, taken before ibrutinib treatment. This CDR3 reads CAWGRDGPYEQYF. CDR3 coding DNA: TGTGCCTGGGGTCGGGACGGCCCCTACGAGCAGTACTTC.